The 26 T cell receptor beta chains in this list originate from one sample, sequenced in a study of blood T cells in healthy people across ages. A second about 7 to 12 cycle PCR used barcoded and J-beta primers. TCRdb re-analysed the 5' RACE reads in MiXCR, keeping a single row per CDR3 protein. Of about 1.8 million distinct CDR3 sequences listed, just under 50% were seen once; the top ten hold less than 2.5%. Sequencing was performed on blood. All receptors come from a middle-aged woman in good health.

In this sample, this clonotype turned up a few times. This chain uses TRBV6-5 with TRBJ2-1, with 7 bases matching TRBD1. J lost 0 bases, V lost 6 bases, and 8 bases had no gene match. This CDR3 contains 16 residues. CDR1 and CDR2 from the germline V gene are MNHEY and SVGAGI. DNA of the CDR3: TGTGCCAGCAGCCGCAACCCAGGGGGCTCCTACAATGAGCAGTTCTTC. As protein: CASSRNPGGSYNEQFF.

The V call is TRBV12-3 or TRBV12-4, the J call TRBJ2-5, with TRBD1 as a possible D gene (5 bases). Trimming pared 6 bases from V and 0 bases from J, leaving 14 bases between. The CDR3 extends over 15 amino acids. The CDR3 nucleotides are TGTGCCAGCAGCCCGACGACAGAGTACCAAGAGACCCAGTACTTC. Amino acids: CASSPTTEYQETQYF.

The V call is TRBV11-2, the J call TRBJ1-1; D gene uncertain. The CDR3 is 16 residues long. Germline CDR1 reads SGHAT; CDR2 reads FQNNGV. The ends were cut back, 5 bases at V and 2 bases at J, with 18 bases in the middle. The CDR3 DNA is TGTGCCAGCAGCCTTGCCACGGGGTATGGAAACACTGAAGCTTTCTTT. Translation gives CASSLATGYGNTEAFF.

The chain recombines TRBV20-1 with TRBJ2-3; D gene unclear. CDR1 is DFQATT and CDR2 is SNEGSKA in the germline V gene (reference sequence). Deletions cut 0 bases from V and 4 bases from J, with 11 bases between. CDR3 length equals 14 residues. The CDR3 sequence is CSARDPFAADTQYF. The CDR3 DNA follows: TGCAGTGCTAGAGACCCCTTCGCCGCAGATACGCAGTATTTT.

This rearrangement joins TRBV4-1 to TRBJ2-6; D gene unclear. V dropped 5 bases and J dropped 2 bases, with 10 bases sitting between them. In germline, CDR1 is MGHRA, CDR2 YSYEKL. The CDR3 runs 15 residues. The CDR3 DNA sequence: TGCGCCAGCAGCGATAGACGAACTGGGGCCAACGTCCTGACTTTC. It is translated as CASSDRRTGANVLTF.

CDR3 DNA: TGTGCCAGCAAGTTGGGTACGGGCCTCCAAGAGACCCAGTACTTC. Its protein is CASKLGTGLQETQYF. The chain joins TRBV5-4 to TRBJ2-5; D is unresolved. The germline gives CDR1 SGHNT, CDR2 YYREEE (reference sequence). This CDR3 is built from 15 residues. With 6 bases removed from V and 1 base from J, the gap between germline ends came to 16 bases. The whole variable domain, remainder taken from reference TRBV5-4 and TRBJ2-5, is ETGVTQSPTHLIKTRGQQVTLRCSSQSGHNTVSWYQQALGQGPQFIFQYYREEENGRGNFPPRFSGLQFPNYSSELNVNALELDDSALYLCASKLGTGLQETQYFGPGTRLLVL.

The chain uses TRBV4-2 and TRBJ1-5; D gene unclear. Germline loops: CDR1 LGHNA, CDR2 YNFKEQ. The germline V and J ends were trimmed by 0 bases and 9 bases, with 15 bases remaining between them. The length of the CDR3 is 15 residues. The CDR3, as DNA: TGTGCCAGCAGCCAAGATGGAGGAGTTAATACGCCCCAGCATTTT. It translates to CASSQDGGVNTPQHF.

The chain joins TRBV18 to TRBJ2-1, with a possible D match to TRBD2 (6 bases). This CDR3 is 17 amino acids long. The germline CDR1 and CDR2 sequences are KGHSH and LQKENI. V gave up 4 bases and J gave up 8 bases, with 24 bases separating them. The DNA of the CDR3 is TGTGCCAGCTCACAAATTGGTGGGGGACTTTTAGTCGATGAGCAGTTCTTC. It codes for CASSQIGGGLLVDEQFF.

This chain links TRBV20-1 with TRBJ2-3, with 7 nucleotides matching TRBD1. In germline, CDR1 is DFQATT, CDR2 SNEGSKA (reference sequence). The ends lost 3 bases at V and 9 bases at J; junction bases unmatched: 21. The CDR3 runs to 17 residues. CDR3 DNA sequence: TGCAGTGCTAGTTTGGGTCCCGGGACAGTATCTTTCTTCACGCAGTATTTT. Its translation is CSASLGPGTVSFFTQYF.

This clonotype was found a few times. For the CDR3, the DNA is TGCAGTGCTAGTGGGTCCCCCTCGGGCACAGATACGCAGTATTTT. Residues: CSASGSPSGTDTQYF. This sequence joins TRBV20-1 and TRBJ2-3; no reliable D call. The CDR3 is made up of 15 amino acids. Per the germline V gene, CDR1 is DFQATT and CDR2 is SNEGSKA (reference sequence). V lost 3 bases to trimming and J lost 1 base, with 14 bases between them.

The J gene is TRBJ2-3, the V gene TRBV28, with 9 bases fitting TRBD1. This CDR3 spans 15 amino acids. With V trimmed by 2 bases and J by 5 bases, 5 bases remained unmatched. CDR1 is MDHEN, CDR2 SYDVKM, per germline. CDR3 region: CASSLHRGRGDTQYF. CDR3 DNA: TGTGCCAGCAGTTTACACAGGGGGCGTGGAGATACGCAGTATTTT.

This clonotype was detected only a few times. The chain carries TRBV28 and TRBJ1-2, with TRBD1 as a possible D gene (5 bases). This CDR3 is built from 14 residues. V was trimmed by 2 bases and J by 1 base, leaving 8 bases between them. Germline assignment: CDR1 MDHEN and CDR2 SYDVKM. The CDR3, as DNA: TGTGCCAGCAGTTTAAGCAGGGTTAACTATGGCTACACCTTC. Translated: CASSLSRVNYGYTF.

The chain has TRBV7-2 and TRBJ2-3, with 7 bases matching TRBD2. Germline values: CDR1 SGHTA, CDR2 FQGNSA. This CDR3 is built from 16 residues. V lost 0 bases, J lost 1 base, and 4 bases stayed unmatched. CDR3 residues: CASSLATGGRTDTQYF. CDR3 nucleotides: TGTGCCAGCAGCTTAGCAACGGGGGGACGCACAGATACGCAGTATTTT.

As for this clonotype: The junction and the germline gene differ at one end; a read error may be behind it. The CDR3, as DNA: TGTTCCAGCACATACACAGATACGCAGTATTTT. Its translation is CSSTYTDTQYF. V is TRBV6-5 and J is TRBJ2-3; D gene uncertain. The CDR3 runs 11 residues. Per the germline V gene, CDR1 is MNHEY and CDR2 is SVGAGI.

The CDR3 coding sequence is TGTGCCAGCTCACCCGGGACAGGGCGGTTAGATACGCAGTATTTT. Amino acids: CASSPGTGRLDTQYF. The chain is built from TRBV18 and TRBJ2-3; the match to TRBD1 covers 9 bases. CDR1 is KGHSH, CDR2 LQKENI, per germline. After removal of 3 bases from V and 5 bases from J, the junction contained 6 bases not matched to a gene. There are 15 residues in the CDR3.

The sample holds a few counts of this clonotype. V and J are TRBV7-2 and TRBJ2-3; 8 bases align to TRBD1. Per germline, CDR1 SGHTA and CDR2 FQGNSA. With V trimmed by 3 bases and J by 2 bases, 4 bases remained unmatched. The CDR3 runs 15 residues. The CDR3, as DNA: TGTGCCAGCAGCTTGGGACAGGTCCTCACAGATACGCAGTATTTT. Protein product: CASSLGQVLTDTQYF.

CDR3 amino acids: CASSQVGTGANEQYF. Here the CDR3 DNA reads TGCGCCAGCAGCCAAGTTGGGACGGGGGCCAACGAGCAGTACTTC. The V call is TRBV4-3, the J call TRBJ2-1, with D perhaps given as TRBD1 or TRBD2 (6 bases each). The DNA end is a closer match to TRBJ2-7, so the J assignment may be wrong. Germline V lookup: CDR1 LGHNA, CDR2 YSLEER. This CDR3 spans 15 amino acids.

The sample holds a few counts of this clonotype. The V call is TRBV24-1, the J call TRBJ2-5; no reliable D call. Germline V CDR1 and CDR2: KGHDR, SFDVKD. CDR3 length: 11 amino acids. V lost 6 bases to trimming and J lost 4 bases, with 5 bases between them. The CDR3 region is CATSLRETQYF. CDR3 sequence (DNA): TGTGCCACCAGTCTCCGAGAGACCCAGTACTTC.

This chain's CDR3 is CASSASGEGDTQYF. The DNA for the CDR3 is TGTGCCAGCAGTGCTAGCGGGGAAGGAGATACGCAGTATTTT. The rearrangement joins TRBV6-1 to TRBJ2-3; 9 nucleotides line up with TRBD2. Germline values: CDR1 MNHNS, CDR2 SASEGT. The CDR3 spans 14 residues. V lost 4 bases to trimming and J lost 5 bases; unmatched junction nucleotides: 4.

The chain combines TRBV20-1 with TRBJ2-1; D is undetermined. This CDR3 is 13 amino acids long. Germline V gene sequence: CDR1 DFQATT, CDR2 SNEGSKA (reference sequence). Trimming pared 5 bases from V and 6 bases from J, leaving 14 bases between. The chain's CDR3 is CSAVVRVRNEQFF. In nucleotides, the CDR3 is TGCAGTGCTGTTGTCCGGGTCCGCAATGAGCAGTTCTTC.

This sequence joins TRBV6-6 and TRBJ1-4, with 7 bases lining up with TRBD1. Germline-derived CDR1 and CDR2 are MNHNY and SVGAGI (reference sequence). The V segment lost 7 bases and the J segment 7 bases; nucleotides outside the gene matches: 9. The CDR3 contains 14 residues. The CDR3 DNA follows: TGTGCCAGCAATCACAGGGGTGAGGGTGAAAAACTGTTTTTT. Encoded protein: CASNHRGEGEKLFF.

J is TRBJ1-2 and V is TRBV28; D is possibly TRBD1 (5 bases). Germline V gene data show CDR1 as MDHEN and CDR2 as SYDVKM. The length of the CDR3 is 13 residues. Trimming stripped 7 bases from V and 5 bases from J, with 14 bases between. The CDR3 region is CASKARAQYGYTF. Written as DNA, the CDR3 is TGTGCCAGCAAGGCCAGGGCGCAGTATGGCTACACCTTC.

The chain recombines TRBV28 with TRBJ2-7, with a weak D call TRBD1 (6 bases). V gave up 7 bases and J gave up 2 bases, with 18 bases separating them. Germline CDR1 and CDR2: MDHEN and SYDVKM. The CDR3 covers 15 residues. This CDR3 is CASINGRDKPYEQYF. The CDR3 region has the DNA TGTGCCAGCATCAATGGCCGGGACAAGCCCTACGAGCAGTACTTC.

Here the CDR3 reads CASSLESYYEQYF. In nucleotides, the CDR3 is TGTGCCAGCAGCTTAGAGTCCTACTACGAGCAGTACTTC. The V gene is TRBV7-2, the J gene TRBJ2-7; D unclear. The CDR3 has 13 residues. CDR1 is SGHTA, CDR2 FQGNSA, per germline. V lost 1 base and J 3 bases, leaving 7 bases between the germline ends. The complete variable domain, with remaining parts taken from reference TRBV7-2 and TRBJ2-7, reads GAGVSQSPSNKVTEKGKDVELRCDPISGHTALYWYRQSLGQGLEFLIYFQGNSAPDKSGLPSDRFSAERTGGSVSTLTIQRTQQEDSAVYLCASSLESYYEQYFGPGTRLTVT.

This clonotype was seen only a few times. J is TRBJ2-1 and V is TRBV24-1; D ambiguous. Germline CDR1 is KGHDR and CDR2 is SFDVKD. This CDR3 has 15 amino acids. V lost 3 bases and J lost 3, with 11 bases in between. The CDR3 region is CATSDDVEGYNEQFF. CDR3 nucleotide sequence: TGTGCCACCAGTGATGATGTCGAAGGCTACAATGAGCAGTTCTTC.

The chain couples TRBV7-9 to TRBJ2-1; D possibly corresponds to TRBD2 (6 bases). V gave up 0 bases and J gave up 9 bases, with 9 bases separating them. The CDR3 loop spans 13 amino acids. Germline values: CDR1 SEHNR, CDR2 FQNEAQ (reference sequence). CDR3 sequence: CASSLAGGSEQFF. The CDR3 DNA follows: TGTGCCAGCAGCTTAGCGGGGGGAAGTGAGCAGTTCTTC. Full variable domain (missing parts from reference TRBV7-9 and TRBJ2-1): DTGVSQNPRHKITKRGQNVTFRCDPISEHNRLYWYRQTLGQGPEFLTYFQNEAQLEKSRLLSDRFSAERPKGSFSTLEIQRTEQGDSAMYLCASSLAGGSEQFFGPGTRLTVL.